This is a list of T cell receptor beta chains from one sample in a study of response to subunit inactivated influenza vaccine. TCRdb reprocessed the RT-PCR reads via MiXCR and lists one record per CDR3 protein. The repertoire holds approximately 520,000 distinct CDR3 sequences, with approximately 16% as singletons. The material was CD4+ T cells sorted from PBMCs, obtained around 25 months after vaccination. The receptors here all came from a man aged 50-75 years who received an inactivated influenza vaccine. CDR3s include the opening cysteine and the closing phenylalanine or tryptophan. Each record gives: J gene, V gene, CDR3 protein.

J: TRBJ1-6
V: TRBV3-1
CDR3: CASSETGSRSPLHF

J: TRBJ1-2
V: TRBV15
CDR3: CATSKADRAYGYTF

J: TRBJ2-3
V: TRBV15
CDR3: CATSRERLGTDTQYF

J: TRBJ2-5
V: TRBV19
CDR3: CASSIGSIETQYF

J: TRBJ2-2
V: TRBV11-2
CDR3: CASSSPQSGELFF

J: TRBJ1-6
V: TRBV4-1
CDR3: CASSQDGGTLFYNSPLHF

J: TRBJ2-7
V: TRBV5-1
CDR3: CASSLLDNYEQYF

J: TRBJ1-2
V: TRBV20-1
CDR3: CSARAGGAGGYTF

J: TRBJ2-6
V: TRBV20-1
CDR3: CSAIQINSSGANVLTF

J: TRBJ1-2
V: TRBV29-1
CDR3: CSVAPLHFYGYTF

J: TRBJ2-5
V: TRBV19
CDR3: CASGTTGETQYF

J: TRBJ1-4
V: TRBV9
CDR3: CASSVAQQNEKLFF

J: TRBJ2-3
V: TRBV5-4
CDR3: CASSAGLADTDTQYF

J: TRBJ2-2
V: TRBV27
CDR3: CASSFLAGYLPGELFF

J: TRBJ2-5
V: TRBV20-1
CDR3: CSASRRGVRETQYF

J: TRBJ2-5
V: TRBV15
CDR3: CATSRDQGGGSGYQETQYF

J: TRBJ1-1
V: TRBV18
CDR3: CASSFYTGEYTEAFF

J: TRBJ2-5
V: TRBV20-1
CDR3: CSYQDGTQETQYF

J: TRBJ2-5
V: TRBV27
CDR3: CASSRDRDGETQYF

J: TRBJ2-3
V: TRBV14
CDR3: CASSPGRGVLTDTQYF

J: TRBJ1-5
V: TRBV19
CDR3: CASSTTGGSNQPQHF

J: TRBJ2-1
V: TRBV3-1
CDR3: CASSRRAGEQFF

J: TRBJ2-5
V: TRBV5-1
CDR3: CASRSLIVGETQYF

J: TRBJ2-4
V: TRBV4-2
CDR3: CASSQAGLAGSAKNIQYF